One T cell receptor (beta chain) is described in this entry. Its specificity is not known. Trimming removed 2 bases from V and 4 bases from J, with 13 bases in between. CDR3 size: 15 residues. Germline lookup yields CDR1 SNHLY and CDR2 FYNNEI. The data originate from a study of human T cells and chemical hapten exposure. Study in general: Patch tests containing 0.01% DPC, applied to the upper back, were read at 6 days.

Specified time point: pre-sensitization, week 0. Treatment indicated: therapeutic diphenylcyclopropenone sensitization with weekly scalp DPC. At every patch-test visit, blood was drawn before the patch test was applied. The library tagged individual cDNA molecules with unique molecular identifiers. Using its own MiXCR run on the RACE reads, TCRdb lists one record per CDR3 protein. The sample gives 150,000 to 200,000 distinct CDR3 sequences, 25% to 30% of which show up once; roughly 3% is in the top ten. Study findings and constraints: High-frequency TCRs, those above 1 in 1000, stayed the same after DPC sensitization.

Sequencing used whole blood, obtained in connection with sensitization to the hapten diphenylcyclopropenone (DPC). The chain has TRBV2 and TRBJ2-3, with no clear D. This sequence originates from a woman aged 30 to 39 with alopecia areata. Some clones in this sample may be carry-over from other donors' samples. CDR3 in amino acids: CASSEWGYGADTQYF. CDR3 sequence (DNA): TGTGCCAGCAGTGAATGGGGTTACGGCGCAGATACGCAGTATTTT.